Presented here are 32 T cell receptor beta chains from one specimen sequenced in a study of control samples from healthy donors and cancer patients. TCRdb keeps only in-frame clones here, not all; method: immunoSEQ multiplex PCR. The sample records 120,000 or so clones, over 75% being singletons. The material sequenced was blood. These TCRs come from a man between 35 and 55 years old in good health.

This clone has just one count. The chain is built from TRBV7-9 and TRBJ1-1; the D gene is possibly TRBD1 (5 bases). Germline lookup yields CDR1 SEHNR and CDR2 FQNEAQ (reference sequence). The CDR3 has 14 amino acids. Trimming removed 2 bases from V and 4 bases from J, with 11 bases in between. The CDR3: CASSLQNGGTEAFF. For the CDR3, the DNA is TGTGCCAGCAGCTTACAGAATGGGGGCACTGAAGCTTTCTTT.

This clone was seen a single time. The chain joins TRBV25-1 to TRBJ1-2; D remains ambiguous. Germline values: CDR1 MGHDK, CDR2 SYGVNS. Trimming removed 4 bases at V and 8 bases at J, with 11 bases between. The length of the CDR3 is 12 residues. The CDR3 sequence is CASSVDPGGYTF. In DNA, the CDR3 is TGTGCCAGCAGTGTGGACCCTGGAGGCTACACCTTC.

The chain uses TRBV7-8 and TRBJ1-5; no definite D call. The CDR3 contains 12 residues. V was cut by 5 bases and J by 7 bases, with 9 bases left in between. Germline-derived CDR1 and CDR2 are SGHVS and FQNEAQ. CDR3 nucleotide sequence: TGTGCCAGCAGCCCCATCACCCAGCCCCAGCATTTT. Amino acid sequence: CASSPITQPQHF.

This clone was counted once. The V call is TRBV7-9, the J call TRBJ2-3, with TRBD2 identical over 7 bases. V lost 10 bases to trimming and J lost 2 bases; unmatched junction nucleotides: 12. The CDR3 is 15 amino acids. Germline V gene sequence: CDR1 SEHNR, CDR2 FQNEAQ (reference sequence). CDR3 DNA: TGTGCCACGAGGGTCGGGACTATCATCACAGATACGCAGTATTTT. It encodes CATRVGTIITDTQYF.

The sample holds a few counts of this clone. This chain uses TRBV6-5 with TRBJ2-3, with TRBD1 matching over 9 bases. The V and J ends lost 6 bases and 2 bases, in that order; junction bases with no gene match: 6. The CDR3 extends over 15 amino acids. Germline values: CDR1 MNHEY, CDR2 SVGAGI. The CDR3 region has the DNA TGTGCCAGCAGCCCCGGGACAGGGCACACAGATACGCAGTATTTT. This translates into CASSPGTGHTDTQYF.

The chain is built from TRBV5-1 and TRBJ1-5; D is unclear. Germline V lookup: CDR1 SGHRS, CDR2 YFSETQ. CDR3 length equals 15 residues. Trimming shortened V by 0 bases and J by 0 bases, and 7 bases separated the two germline ends. The CDR3 reads CASSLGGNSNQPQHF. DNA of the CDR3: TGCGCCAGCAGCTTGGGGGGAAATAGCAATCAGCCCCAGCATTTT.

This clone came up a few times. The chain joins TRBV7-9 to TRBJ2-7; 12 nucleotides match TRBD1. This CDR3 is built from 17 residues. Germline CDR1 SEHNR, CDR2 FQNEAQ (reference sequence). V dropped 0 bases and J dropped 5; count of bases not matched to a gene: 8. The CDR3 reads CASSLASGTGGRDEQYF. CDR3 in DNA: TGTGCCAGCAGCTTAGCGTCGGGGACAGGGGGCAGGGACGAGCAGTACTTC. Full variable domain (missing parts from reference TRBV7-9 and TRBJ2-7): DTGVSQNPRHKITKRGQNVTFRCDPISEHNRLYWYRQTLGQGPEFLTYFQNEAQLEKSRLLSDRFSAERPKGSFSTLEIQRTEQGDSAMYLCASSLASGTGGRDEQYFGPGTRLTVT.

The chain links TRBV7-9 to TRBJ2-1, with 7 positions matching TRBD2. The V gene end was trimmed by 6 bases and the J gene end by 7 bases; junction bases not matched to a gene: 6. The CDR3 is made up of 13 amino acids. The germline gives CDR1 SEHNR, CDR2 FQNEAQ (reference sequence). The CDR3 coding sequence is TGTGCCAGCAGTTCGGCCGGGGGGAATGAGCAGTTCTTC. It encodes CASSSAGGNEQFF.

This clone came up once. This chain uses TRBV5-1 with TRBJ1-4, with D tentatively TRBD1 (5 bases). The germline V gene encodes CDR1 SGHRS and CDR2 YFSETQ. Trimming stripped 1 base from V and 3 bases from J, with 10 bases between. The length of the CDR3 is 15 residues. CDR3 protein: CASSLSEGSNEKLFF. CDR3 DNA: TGCGCCAGCAGCTTGTCGGAGGGGTCTAATGAAAAACTGTTTTTT. The entire variable domain, with the rest obtained from reference TRBV5-1 and TRBJ1-4, is as follows: KAGVTQTPRYLIKTRGQQVTLSCSPISGHRSVSWYQQTPGQGLQFLFEYFSETQRNKGNFPGRFSGRQFSNSRSEMNVSTLELGDSALYLCASSLSEGSNEKLFFGSGTQLSVL.

A single count supports this clone. The chain links TRBV6-5 to TRBJ2-7, with TRBD1 matching over 7 bases. V trimming: 6 bases; J trimming: 5 bases; junction bases outside the gene matches: 13. The CDR3 is made up of 15 amino acids. The V gene's germline CDR1 is MNHEY and CDR2 SVGAGI. Here the CDR3 DNA reads TGTGCCAGCAGGCGAAGGGACAGAGCTACGGACGAGCAGTACTTC. It is translated as CASRRRDRATDEQYF.

The chain is built from TRBV24-1 and TRBJ2-5; D assignment may be TRBD1 or TRBD2 (5 bases each). The V gene lost 3 bases and the J gene lost 4 bases, with 14 bases spanning the gap. Per germline, CDR1 KGHDR and CDR2 SFDVKD. There are 15 residues in the CDR3. CDR3 loop: CATSDPGTGGETQYF. For the CDR3, the DNA is TGTGCCACCAGTGATCCCGGGACCGGCGGAGAGACCCAGTACTTC.

The V and J genes are TRBV5-6 and TRBJ1-2, with 7 bases aligning to TRBD1. This CDR3 has 15 amino acids. In germline, CDR1 is SGHDT, CDR2 YYEEEE. The V and J ends lost 5 bases and 3 bases, in that order; junction bases with no gene match: 10. In DNA, the CDR3 is TGTGCCAGCAGAACAACAGGGGCCGTTGACTATGGCTACACCTTC. Its translation is CASRTTGAVDYGYTF. Complete variable domain (other parts from reference TRBV5-6 and TRBJ1-2): DAGVTQSPTHLIKTRGQQVTLRCSPKSGHDTVSWYQQALGQGPQFIFQYYEEEERQRGNFPDRFSGHQFPNYSSELNVNALLLGDSALYLCASRTTGAVDYGYTFGSGTRLTVV.

This clone was seen more than once but under ten times. The genes are TRBV5-5 and TRBJ2-7; 7 nucleotides line up with TRBD1. The V and J ends lost 4 bases and 1 base, in that order; junction bases with no gene match: 8. CDR1 and CDR2 from the germline V gene are SGHKS and YYEKEE (reference sequence). The CDR3 contains 15 residues. Here the CDR3 DNA reads TGTGCCAGCAGCAGGACAGGAGTGACGTCCTACGAGCAGTACTTC. Its protein is CASSRTGVTSYEQYF.

The chain uses TRBV7-2 and TRBJ1-3; D gene uncertain. CDR3 size: 15 residues. CDR1 is SGHTA, CDR2 FQGNSA, per germline. The V end lost 2 bases, the J end lost 0 bases, and 8 bases lay between the germline ends. CDR3 in amino acids: CASSLQTSSGNTIYF. The DNA for the CDR3 is TGTGCCAGCAGCTTACAGACGAGCTCTGGAAACACCATATATTTT.

The chain combines TRBV20-1 with TRBJ1-1; TRBD1 aligns across 7 bases. V gave up 3 bases and J gave up 1 base; unmatched junction bases: 8. Germline V gives CDR1 DFQATT, CDR2 SNEGSKA (reference sequence). This CDR3 has 15 residues. CDR3 DNA sequence: TGCAGTGCTAGTGACTGGGGACAGTCGAACACTGAAGCTTTCTTT. Protein: CSASDWGQSNTEAFF.

The chain joins TRBV5-4 to TRBJ2-5, with 11 bases identical to TRBD2. In germline, CDR1 is SGHNT, CDR2 YYREEE (reference sequence). After removal of 1 base from V and 2 bases from J, the junction contained 4 bases not matched to a gene. The CDR3 consists of 16 residues. In nucleotides, the CDR3 is TGTGCCAGCAGCTTGATGCTAGCGGGGGGACAAGAGACCCAGTACTTC. Translated, it gives CASSLMLAGGQETQYF.

This clone was seen once. The J gene is TRBJ1-1, the V gene TRBV30, with TRBD1 as a possible D gene (5 bases). V dropped 0 bases and J dropped 2 bases, with 19 bases sitting between them. This CDR3 is built from 17 residues. From germline, CDR1 is GTSNPN and CDR2 SVGIG (reference sequence). CDR3 DNA sequence: TGTGCCTGGAGTGTTGGGGGTTTCCGTGTTTCAAACACTGAAGCTTTCTTT. Protein: CAWSVGGFRVSNTEAFF.

This chain uses TRBV11-3 with TRBJ2-3; 8 bases are shared with TRBD2. The trim removed 1 base at V and 5 bases at J, leaving 5 bases unmatched. Germline CDR1 and CDR2: SGHNT and YENEEA. The CDR3 extends over 15 amino acids. The CDR3 region has the DNA TGTGCCAGCAGCTTAGCGGGGGGGCCGCGAGATACGCAGTATTTT. It encodes CASSLAGGPRDTQYF.

The CDR3 sequence is CASSSKGSVSGANVLTF. The CDR3 coding sequence is TGTGCCAGCAGCTCCAAGGGCTCTGTCTCTGGGGCCAACGTCCTGACTTTC. This rearrangement joins TRBV7-3 to TRBJ2-6, with D uncertain. V lost 4 bases to trimming and J lost 0 bases, with 13 bases between them. Germline loops: CDR1 SGHTA, CDR2 FQGTGA. The CDR3 has 17 residues.

This chain connects TRBV10-3 to TRBJ1-1; unclear D gene. The CDR3 loop spans 14 amino acids. Trimming took 4 bases from V and 0 from J, leaving 9 bases between them. Per the germline V gene, CDR1 is ENHRY and CDR2 is SYGVKD. The CDR3 DNA follows: TGTGCCATCAGTGGCGGTTTCATGAACACTGAAGCTTTCTTT. This encodes CAISGGFMNTEAFF.

Comment on this clone: A junction boundary mismatches the germline segment, possibly from a read error. The chain joins TRBV7-9 to TRBJ1-1; tentatively, D is TRBD1 (5 bases). This CDR3 has 14 residues. Germline values: CDR1 SEHNR, CDR2 FQNEAQ (reference sequence). As DNA, the CDR3 is TGTGCCAACAGCTTAGACAGCATGAACACTGAAGCTTTCTTT. Translation: CANSLDSMNTEAFF.

The V gene is TRBV19, the J gene TRBJ2-1; 7 positions agree with TRBD1. The CDR3 loop spans 15 amino acids. From germline, CDR1 is LNHDA and CDR2 SQIVND (reference sequence). Losses at the gene ends were 7 bases for V and 0 bases for J; bases not matched to a gene: 6. CDR3 nucleotide sequence: TGTGCCAGTACCCCGGACAGGAGCTCCTACAATGAGCAGTTCTTC. It is translated as CASTPDRSSYNEQFF.

The V gene is TRBV10-2, the J gene TRBJ1-3; the D is unclear. This CDR3 has 14 amino acids. Trimming pared 6 bases from V and 0 bases from J, leaving 9 bases between. CDR1 and CDR2 from the germline V gene are WSHSY and SAAADI. The CDR3: CASRETDSGNTIYF. The CDR3, as DNA: TGCGCCAGCAGGGAGACGGACTCTGGAAACACCATATATTTT.

The chain couples TRBV15 to TRBJ1-4; the D is unclear. V lost 4 bases and J lost 12, with 15 bases in between. This CDR3 comprises 13 residues. Germline values: CDR1 LNHNV, CDR2 YYDKDF (reference sequence). DNA of the CDR3: TGTGCCACCAGCAACCCACCGGGGTCGGAACTGTTTTTT. It translates to CATSNPPGSELFF.

The V and J genes are TRBV27 and TRBJ2-1; 12 positions match TRBD2. With 5 bases clipped from V and 4 bases from J, the junction kept 9 bases outside the gene matches. There are 17 residues in the CDR3. Germline lookup yields CDR1 MNHEY and CDR2 SMNVEV (reference sequence). CDR3 amino acids: CASSPHRGLAGYNEQFF. The CDR3 coding sequence is TGTGCCAGCAGTCCTCACCGCGGACTAGCGGGGTACAATGAGCAGTTCTTC.

This clone was detected only once. The chain has TRBV6-5 and TRBJ2-7; D is tentatively TRBD1 or TRBD2 (5 bases each). Germline CDR1 MNHEY, CDR2 SVGAGI. V lost 0 bases and J lost 2, with 14 bases in between. This CDR3 is built from 16 residues. The CDR3 bases are TGTGCCAGCAGTTACTCGGCGCTGGTGGGGGCCTACGAGCAGTACTTC. It yields the protein CASSYSALVGAYEQYF.

The chain is built from TRBV9 and TRBJ2-7, with D possibly TRBD1 on 6 matching bases. This CDR3 contains 15 residues. Germline V gene lookup returns CDR1 SGDLS and CDR2 YYNGEE. Trimming removed 0 bases at V and 0 bases at J, with 10 bases between. CDR3 in amino acids: CASSVGRGTSYEQYF. CDR3 nucleotide sequence: TGTGCCAGCAGCGTAGGAAGGGGGACCTCCTACGAGCAGTACTTC.

The genes are TRBV12-5 and TRBJ2-3, with D possibly being TRBD2 (7 bases). Germline V gene sequence: CDR1 LGHNT, CDR2 FRNRAP. The CDR3 contains 14 residues. V was trimmed by 3 bases and J by 4 bases, leaving 11 bases between them. Here the CDR3 DNA reads TGTGCTAGTGGTTTCGGCGGGGGCTCAGATACGCAGTATTTT. Its protein is CASGFGGGSDTQYF.

This chain connects TRBV12-3 or TRBV12-4 to TRBJ1-6; D is uncertain. V shed 2 bases and J shed 8 bases, with 7 bases lying between them. This CDR3 has 13 residues. In nucleotides, the CDR3 is TGTGCCAGCAGTTTACCGTTGGATTCACCCCTCCACTTT. Translation gives CASSLPLDSPLHF.

The sample holds one count of this clone. The V gene is TRBV5-8, the J gene TRBJ1-2; D is undetermined. The V and J ends lost 0 bases and 4 bases respectively, with 7 bases between them. The CDR3 has 13 amino acids. Germline V lookup: CDR1 SGHTS, CDR2 YDEGEE. CDR3 nucleotide sequence: TGTGCCAGCAGCTTGGGATGGGGCTATGGCTACACCTTC. It yields the protein CASSLGWGYGYTF.

V and J are TRBV5-6 and TRBJ1-2, with D perhaps TRBD1 (6 bases). V shed 2 bases and J shed 8 bases, with 16 bases lying between them. This CDR3 is 14 amino acids long. From germline, CDR1 is SGHDT and CDR2 YYEEEE. The CDR3 region has the DNA TGTGCCAGCAGCTTAAGGGGGGCCCTCGGCGGCTACACCTTC. Encoded protein: CASSLRGALGGYTF. Full variable domain (missing parts from reference TRBV5-6 and TRBJ1-2): DAGVTQSPTHLIKTRGQQVTLRCSPKSGHDTVSWYQQALGQGPQFIFQYYEEEERQRGNFPDRFSGHQFPNYSSELNVNALLLGDSALYLCASSLRGALGGYTFGSGTRLTVV.

The chain uses TRBV4-3 and TRBJ2-1, with TRBD2 matching over 9 bases. The germline gives CDR1 LGHNA, CDR2 YSLEER. The ends lost 6 bases at V and 2 bases at J; junction bases unmatched: 5. The CDR3 runs 15 residues. The CDR3 region has the DNA TGCGCCAGCAGTAGGCGGGGGGGCACCTACAATGAGCAGTTCTTC. Its translation is CASSRRGGTYNEQFF.